Each of the 30 T cell receptor beta chains below was sequenced from the same sample in a study of vaccination effects on CD4 cells after COVID-19. TCRdb's table, derived via immunoSEQ multiplex PCR, lists solely in-frame clones and lacks some. Of some 30,000 clones in the sample, about 70% were seen once. In the ViraFEST assay, antigen-specific CD4+ clonotypes were identified by expansion after peptide-pool stimulation. Culturing for 10 to 11 days preceded CD4+ T cell isolation. Nucleocapsid antibodies stayed negative before and after vaccination, showing no earlier SARS-CoV-2 infection. What these receptors recognize is not known. The sample in question was CD4+ T cells from PBMCs cultured with SARS-CoV-2 spike peptides, obtained before COVID-19 vaccination. The receptors originated from a human donor who received a COVID-19 vaccine.

The table lists this clone with a few counts. The chain has TRBV6-5 and TRBJ2-7, with 8 bases fitting TRBD2. Trimming cost V 4 bases and J 2 bases; bases outside gene matches: 7. In germline, CDR1 is MNHEY, CDR2 SVGAGI. The CDR3 has 15 residues. The CDR3 here is CASSFSGDPTYEQYF. In DNA form, the CDR3 reads TGTGCCAGCAGTTTTAGCGGGGACCCCACCTACGAGCAGTACTTC.

This clone has a handful of counts. This chain connects TRBV10-3 to TRBJ2-7; a weak D match, TRBD1 (6 bases). Germline V gives CDR1 ENHRY, CDR2 SYGVKD. The CDR3 has 12 amino acids. Trimming took off 9 bases at V and 4 bases at J, with 13 bases between the two ends. Here the CDR3 reads CAIMKGQYEQYF. Written as DNA, the CDR3 is TGTGCCATAATGAAAGGACAGTACGAGCAGTACTTC.

This chain links TRBV7-8 with TRBJ2-1; D unresolved. This CDR3 comprises 14 residues. With 0 bases removed from V and 9 bases from J, the gap between germline ends came to 12 bases. Germline values: CDR1 SGHVS, CDR2 FQNEAQ. Here the CDR3 DNA reads TGTGCCAGCAGCTTAGCGGGATCGTATGTTGAGCAGTTCTTC. Translation: CASSLAGSYVEQFF. The whole variable domain, remainder taken from reference TRBV7-8 and TRBJ2-1, is GAGVSQSPRYKVAKRGQDVALRCDPISGHVSLFWYQQALGQGPEFLTYFQNEAQLDKSGLPSDRFFAERPEGSVSTLKIQRTQQEDSAVYLCASSLAGSYVEQFFGPGTRLTVL.

The J gene is TRBJ2-5, the V gene TRBV5-4; 8 nucleotides agree with TRBD1. The CDR3 is made up of 16 amino acids. Germline loops: CDR1 SGHNT, CDR2 YYREEE (reference sequence). V lost 2 bases to trimming and J lost 5 bases; unmatched junction nucleotides: 11. The CDR3, as DNA: TGTGCCAGCAGCTTAGGCAGGGGGCCAACAAAGGAGACCCAGTACTTC. Amino acid sequence: CASSLGRGPTKETQYF.

This clone was recorded a few times. This chain links TRBV6-5 with TRBJ1-1, with 12 bases matching TRBD1. The CDR3 is 14 residues long. V was clipped by 5 bases and J by 5 bases; unmatched bases: 3. Germline CDR1 and CDR2: MNHEY and SVGAGI. The CDR3 protein is CASSRDRGRTEAFF. CDR3 DNA sequence: TGTGCCAGCAGTCGGGACAGGGGGCGGACTGAAGCTTTCTTT.

The chain uses TRBV2 and TRBJ1-1; D unresolved. V lost 0 bases to trimming and J lost 6 bases, with 8 bases between them. The length of the CDR3 is 13 residues. Germline values: CDR1 SNHLY, CDR2 FYNNEI. CDR3 loop: CASSEALSPEAFF. The CDR3 nucleotides read TGTGCCAGCAGTGAAGCGCTAAGCCCTGAAGCTTTCTTT.

This chain connects TRBV18 to TRBJ2-2; D perhaps matches TRBD2 (6 bases). V was cut by 5 bases and J by 0 bases, with 10 bases left in between. Germline CDR1 is KGHSH and CDR2 is LQKENI. This CDR3 contains 15 residues. The CDR3 is CASSRTNTNTGELFF. In nucleotides, the CDR3 is TGTGCCAGCTCAAGGACTAATACGAACACCGGGGAGCTGTTTTTT.

The J gene is TRBJ2-5, the V gene TRBV11-2; a possible D gene is TRBD2 (6 bases). The CDR3 extends over 15 amino acids. CDR1 and CDR2 from the germline V gene are SGHAT and FQNNGV. The germline V and J ends were trimmed by 1 base and 4 bases, with 13 bases remaining between them. CDR3 nucleotide sequence: TGTGCCAGCAGCTTAGGAGTGGGGGGAGGAGAGACCCAGTACTTC. Protein product: CASSLGVGGGETQYF.

The chain links TRBV7-7 to TRBJ2-5; D is possibly TRBD1 (5 bases). The germline V and J ends were trimmed by 3 bases and 0 bases, with 11 bases remaining between them. Germline CDR1 is SSHAT and CDR2 is FNYEAQ (reference sequence). The CDR3 totals 15 residues. The CDR3 coding sequence is TGTGCCAGCAGCTTCGGCAGGGTTTACCAAGAGACCCAGTACTTC. Protein product: CASSFGRVYQETQYF.

The gene calls are TRBV29-1 and TRBJ1-1; D may be TRBD1 (5 bases). The germline gives CDR1 SQVTM, CDR2 ANQGSEA. V was trimmed by 4 bases and J by 0 bases, leaving 9 bases between them. The CDR3 length is 13 residues. CDR3 nucleotide sequence: TGCAGCGTTGGGGGGAGGTTGAACACTGAAGCTTTCTTT. Its translation: CSVGGRLNTEAFF. Full variable domain (missing parts from reference TRBV29-1 and TRBJ1-1): SAVISQKPSRDICQRGTSLTIQCQVDSQVTMMFWYRQQPGQSLTLIATANQGSEATYESGFVIDKFPISRPNLTFSTLTVSNMSPEDSSIYLCSVGGRLNTEAFFGQGTRLTVV.

V is TRBV5-1 and J is TRBJ2-1; D may be TRBD1 (5 bases). The V gene's germline CDR1 is SGHRS and CDR2 YFSETQ. The CDR3 has 14 amino acids. V was shortened by 1 base and J by 8 bases, with 13 bases between the two germline ends. In nucleotides, the CDR3 is TGCGCCAGCAGCTTGTCTCAGGGTTCGGATGAGCAGTTCTTC. It translates to CASSLSQGSDEQFF.

This rearrangement joins TRBV28 to TRBJ1-2; D is undetermined. The CDR3 has 15 amino acids. V lost 7 bases and J lost 4, with 19 bases in between. Germline loops: CDR1 MDHEN, CDR2 SYDVKM. The CDR3, as DNA: TGTGCCAGCACCCAGAGGGCCCCTGTCCCCTATGGCTACACCTTC. Its translation: CASTQRAPVPYGYTF.

This rearrangement joins TRBV27 to TRBJ2-5, with 9 bases aligning to TRBD2. This CDR3 region has 15 residues. Looked up from germline, CDR1 is MNHEY and CDR2 is SMNVEV (reference sequence). Trimming cost V 8 bases and J 1 base; bases outside gene matches: 8. The chain's CDR3 is CASHGIAGAQETQYF. The CDR3 DNA is TGTGCCAGCCACGGGATAGCGGGAGCCCAAGAGACCCAGTACTTC.

This clone was counted a few times. The rearrangement links TRBV6-5 to TRBJ2-2; D assignment may be TRBD1 or TRBD2 (5 bases each). Between the trimmed V and J ends, which lost 5 bases and 2 bases, there was a span of 9 bases. CDR1 is MNHEY, CDR2 SVGAGI, per germline. This CDR3 contains 14 residues. CDR3 amino acids: CASSTGTNTGELFF. The CDR3 nucleotides read TGTGCCAGCAGTACCGGGACCAACACCGGGGAGCTGTTTTTT.

This clone is deemed medium-sized. The chain has TRBV7-2 and TRBJ1-3; 12 bases map to TRBD1. V gave up 5 bases and J gave up 4 bases; unmatched junction bases: 6. Germline CDR1 is SGHTA and CDR2 is FQGNSA. CDR3 length: 16 residues. The CDR3 is CASSGGQGALGNTIYF. In DNA form, the CDR3 reads TGTGCCAGCAGCGGGGGACAGGGGGCGTTGGGAAACACCATATATTTT.

This clone ranks as medium-sized. This chain links TRBV29-1 with TRBJ1-1; unclear D gene. The CDR3 runs 12 residues. CDR1 and CDR2 (germline): SQVTM, ANQGSEA. V dropped 4 bases and J dropped 4 bases, with 10 bases sitting between them. CDR3 nucleotides: TGCAGCGTTGGGGAGGGTTTCACTGAAGCTTTCTTT. Translation: CSVGEGFTEAFF.

This clone was found a few times. The chain joins TRBV21-1 to TRBJ1-5. TRBV21-1 is marked as a pseudogene. This CDR3 has 12 residues. CDR3 in amino acids: CASTGTGQPQHF. The CDR3 coding sequence is TGTGCCAGCACCGGGACTGGTCAGCCCCAGCATTTT.

J is TRBJ2-1 and V is TRBV6-1; D is uncertain. The CDR3 loop spans 14 amino acids. With 0 bases removed from V and 8 bases from J, the gap between germline ends came to 11 bases. Germline V gives CDR1 MNHNS, CDR2 SASEGT. CDR3 DNA: TGTGCCAGCAGTGAAGCGCAAGCCTGGGATGAGCAGTTCTTC. Encoded protein: CASSEAQAWDEQFF.

The chain employs TRBV7-2 and TRBJ1-2; D might be TRBD1 (5 bases). CDR1 is SGHTA and CDR2 is FQGNSA in the germline V gene. The CDR3 length is 15 residues. The germline V and J ends were trimmed by 5 bases and 3 bases, with 16 bases remaining between them. Written as DNA, the CDR3 is TGTGCCAGCAGCACAGTCGCCGGGACGGACTATGGCTACACCTTC. Protein sequence: CASSTVAGTDYGYTF.

This clone is judged medium-sized. The CDR3, as DNA: TGTGCCAGCAGCCCGGGACAGGACTATGGCTACACCTTC. As protein: CASSPGQDYGYTF. The chain links TRBV11-2 to TRBJ1-2; 8 bases map to TRBD1. The CDR3 totals 13 residues. The V and J ends lost 5 bases and 3 bases, in that order; junction bases with no gene match: 2. Germline CDR1 is SGHAT and CDR2 is FQNNGV.

This clone was recorded a few times. This chain uses TRBV5-1 with TRBJ1-5, with TRBD1 identical over 8 bases. Germline CDR1 and CDR2: SGHRS and YFSETQ. Trimming removed 3 bases from V and 5 bases from J; junction bases left unmatched: 4. CDR3 length: 14 residues. CDR3 bases: TGCGCCAGCAGCTACGGGACAGGAGATCAGCCCCAGCATTTT. It encodes CASSYGTGDQPQHF.

The J gene is TRBJ2-2, the V gene TRBV6-5; D might be TRBD2 (5 bases). Trimming removed 6 bases from V and 6 bases from J, with 8 bases in between. The CDR3 has 12 residues. The germline V gene encodes CDR1 MNHEY and CDR2 SVGAGI. DNA of the CDR3: TGTGCCAGCAGGCCGGAGGCCGGGGAGCTGTTTTTT. Its translation is CASRPEAGELFF.

This clone was observed a single time. The rearrangement uses TRBV6-5 and TRBJ2-7, with TRBD2 identical over 7 bases. CDR1 MNHEY and CDR2 SVGAGI come from the germline V gene. The CDR3 covers 15 residues. V lost 6 bases and J lost 6; bases outside the gene matches: 14. The CDR3: CASRPIGLVSSEQYF. The CDR3 DNA reads TGTGCCAGCAGACCAATCGGACTAGTGTCAAGCGAGCAGTACTTC.

This rearrangement joins TRBV5-1 to TRBJ1-6, with a tentative D call TRBD1 (5 bases). Trimming cost V 0 bases and J 0 bases, with 10 bases left between them. Germline lookup yields CDR1 SGHRS and CDR2 YFSETQ. The CDR3 spans 17 residues. The CDR3 loop is CASSLAADSSYNSPLHF. Here the CDR3 DNA reads TGCGCCAGCAGCTTGGCCGCAGACAGCTCCTATAATTCACCCCTCCACTTT.

This rearrangement joins TRBV5-1 to TRBJ2-1; 8 bases fit TRBD1. V shed 6 bases and J 3 bases; nucleotides not matched to a gene: 8. The CDR3 extends over 15 amino acids. Per the germline V gene, CDR1 is SGHRS and CDR2 is YFSETQ. The CDR3 loop reads CASTIQTGVYNEQFF. CDR3 coding DNA: TGCGCCAGCACAATTCAGACAGGGGTCTACAATGAGCAGTTCTTC.

This clone was detected a few times. The chain links TRBV24-1 to TRBJ1-2, with D tentatively TRBD1 (5 bases). V was shortened by 3 bases and J by 6 bases, with 10 bases between the two germline ends. Germline V gene lookup returns CDR1 KGHDR and CDR2 SFDVKD. CDR3 length equals 13 residues. CDR3 nucleotide sequence: TGTGCCACCAGTGATACCAGGGATAATGGCTACACCTTC. Translated: CATSDTRDNGYTF.

V is TRBV24-1 and J is TRBJ2-3; D tentatively reads TRBD1 or TRBD2 (5 bases each). Trimming shortened V by 9 bases and J by 1 base, and 13 bases separated the two germline ends. The CDR3 has 14 residues. The germline V gene encodes CDR1 KGHDR and CDR2 SFDVKD. The DNA for the CDR3 is TGTGCCACCGGGGGAAGAGGAGGCACAGATACGCAGTATTTT. This translates into CATGGRGGTDTQYF.

This chain uses TRBV5-1 with TRBJ2-7, with D perhaps TRBD2 (6 bases). Trimming removed 7 bases at V and 5 bases at J, with 25 bases between. Germline assignment: CDR1 SGHRS and CDR2 YFSETQ. The CDR3 runs 16 residues. The CDR3 DNA reads TGCGCCAGCCTACCACTCCCGGGACTGCGACTGAACGAGCAGTACTTC. Amino acids: CASLPLPGLRLNEQYF.

The J gene is TRBJ2-3, the V gene TRBV29-1; 11 positions agree with TRBD2. V lost 4 bases, J lost 0 bases, and 9 bases stayed unmatched. CDR1 SQVTM and CDR2 ANQGSEA come from the germline V gene. CDR3 size: 17 residues. This CDR3 reads CSVASLAGVGSTDTQYF. The CDR3 coding sequence is TGCAGCGTTGCATCACTAGCGGGAGTAGGGAGCACAGATACGCAGTATTTT.

V is TRBV5-1 and J is TRBJ2-1; D remains ambiguous. Germline lookup yields CDR1 SGHRS and CDR2 YFSETQ. Trimming shortened V by 4 bases and J by 4 bases, and 15 bases separated the two germline ends. This CDR3 has 15 amino acids. CDR3 DNA sequence: TGCGCCAGCAGCCGGCCTACCGAGAGATACAATGAGCAGTTCTTC. It specifies CASSRPTERYNEQFF.